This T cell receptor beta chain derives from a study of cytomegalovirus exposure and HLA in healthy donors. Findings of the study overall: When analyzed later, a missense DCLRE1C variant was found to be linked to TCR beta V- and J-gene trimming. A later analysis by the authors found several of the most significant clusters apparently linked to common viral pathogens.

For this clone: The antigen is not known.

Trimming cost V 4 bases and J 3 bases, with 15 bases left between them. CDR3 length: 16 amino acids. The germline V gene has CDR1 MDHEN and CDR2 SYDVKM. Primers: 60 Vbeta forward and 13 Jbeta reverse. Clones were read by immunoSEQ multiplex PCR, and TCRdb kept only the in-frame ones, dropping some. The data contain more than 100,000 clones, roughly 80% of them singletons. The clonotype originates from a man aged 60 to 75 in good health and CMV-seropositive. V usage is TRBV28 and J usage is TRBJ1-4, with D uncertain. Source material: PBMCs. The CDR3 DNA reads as TGTGCCAGCAGTTCCCCTCGCGTCCGGGCTAATGAAAAACTGTTTTTT. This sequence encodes CASSSPRVRANEKLFF.